These T cell receptor beta chains were read from a single sample in a study of cytomegalovirus exposure and HLA in healthy donors. Method: immunoSEQ multiplex PCR; TCRdb's copy keeps in-frame clones and lacks some. The repertoire holds 55,000 to 75,000 clones, with about 94% as singletons. The sample was PBMCs. The receptors come from a man aged 18-30 years in good health and CMV-seropositive. Both conserved end residues are part of each CDR3. D genes are given only for firm matches. The size of a clone is reported for some rows only, either as once, few or many, or as a class for expanded clones.

>TRBJ2-1|TRBV5-1|NA|NA
CASSLVDSEQFF
TGCGCCAGCAGCTTGGTAGATAGTGAGCAGTTCTTC
>TRBJ1-1|TRBV19|NA|NA
CASGRVGENTEAFF
TGTGCCAGCGGTCGCGTGGGAGAGAACACTGAAGCTTTCTTT
>TRBJ2-2|TRBV18|NA|NA
CASSLGTGELFF
TGTGCCAGCTCACTCGGGACCGGGGAGCTGTTTTTT
>TRBJ2-5|TRBV7-2|NA|TRBD2
CASSSPLAGGETQYF
TGTGCCAGCAGCTCCCCGTTAGCGGGAGGAGAGACCCAGTACTTC
>TRBJ1-3|TRBV6-5|NA|NA
CARAEISGNTIYF
TGTGCCAGAGCTGAGATCTCTGGAAACACCATATATTTT
>TRBJ2-7|TRBV27|NA|TRBD1
CASSLRDRPYEQYF
TGTGCCAGCAGTTTAAGGGACAGACCCTACGAGCAGTACTTC
>TRBJ2-1|TRBV6-1|NA|TRBD2
CASTLAGYNEQFF
TGTGCCAGCACACTAGCGGGTTACAATGAGCAGTTCTTC
>TRBJ2-3|TRBV29-1|once|TRBD2
CSVGLAGTRTDTQYF
TGCAGCGTCGGACTAGCGGGGACCCGCACAGATACGCAGTATTTT
>TRBJ2-3|TRBV6-1|NA|NA
CASSEDDGGGGDTQYF
TGTGCCAGCAGTGAAGATGACGGGGGAGGGGGGGATACGCAGTATTTT
>TRBJ2-5|TRBV19|NA|TRBD1
CASSKGTGPTWTETQYF
TGTGCCAGTAGTAAGGGGACAGGGCCGACTTGGACGGAGACCCAGTACTTC
>TRBJ2-5|TRBV11-2|NA|TRBD1
CASSLPDRVKTQYF
TGTGCCAGCAGCTTACCGGACAGGGTAAAGACCCAGTACTTC
>TRBJ2-5|TRBV5-1|NA|NA
CASSFTDPQETQYF
TGCGCCAGCAGCTTCACAGATCCCCAAGAGACCCAGTACTTC
>TRBJ2-3|TRBV5-4|NA|NA
CASSPTAADTQYF
TGTGCCAGCAGCCCGACGGCGGCAGATACGCAGTATTTT
>TRBJ1-4|TRBV28|NA|TRBD1
CASRKGTGGNEKLFF
TGTGCCAGCAGAAAGGGGACAGGGGGTAATGAAAAACTGTTTTTT
>TRBJ2-1|TRBV7-2|NA|NA
CASSLITDNEQFF
TGTGCCAGCAGCTTAATCACAGACAATGAGCAGTTCTTC
>TRBJ1-3|TRBV5-1|NA|NA
CASSLDHGSGNTIYF
TGCGCCAGCAGCTTGGATCACGGCTCTGGAAACACCATATATTTT
>TRBJ2-3|TRBV4-1|NA|TRBD1
CASSDRGHFGTDTQYF
TGCGCCAGCAGCGACAGGGGGCATTTTGGCACAGATACGCAGTATTTT
>TRBJ2-1|TRBV10-2|NA|TRBD2
CASRALFPSGDYNEQFF
TGCGCCAGCAGGGCACTCTTCCCTAGCGGGGATTACAATGAGCAGTTCTTC
>TRBJ2-7|TRBV5-1|NA|NA
CASSLAYRESYEQYF
TGCGCCAGCAGCTTGGCTTACAGGGAATCCTACGAGCAGTACTTC
>TRBJ2-7|TRBV29-1|NA|TRBD2
CSVGGRAGGPAYEQYF
TGCAGCGTTGGGGGGCGCGCGGGAGGGCCGGCATACGAGCAGTACTTC
>TRBJ2-1|TRBV5-4|NA|TRBD2
CASSTSSGGYNEQFF
TGTGCCAGCAGCACCTCTAGCGGGGGTTACAATGAGCAGTTCTTC
>TRBJ2-7|TRBV19|NA|NA
CASSITRGYEQYF
TGTGCCAGTAGTATTACGAGAGGGTACGAGCAGTACTTC
>TRBJ2-1|TRBV6-1|NA|TRBD1
CASSEARGGLSNEQFF
TGTGCCAGCAGTGAAGCTCGAGGGGGCTTAAGCAATGAGCAGTTCTTC
>TRBJ2-5|TRBV2|NA|NA
CASGAVEETQYF
TGTGCCAGCGGTGCGGTTGAGGAGACCCAGTACTTC